This TCR beta chain emerged from a study of T cell repertoires in cytomegalovirus infection. Study-level background: An indication of both CMV infection and matching HLA type came from public TCR beta signatures.

This clonotype was detected a few times. Germline V lookup: CDR1 MDHEN, CDR2 SYDVKM. This CDR3 has 13 amino acids. The ends lost 6 bases at V and 7 bases at J; junction bases unmatched: 7. One entry per CDR3 protein, called by TCRdb with MiXCR from the reads. The top ten hold about 4.6% of the sample, which has some 200,000 distinct CDR3 sequences, 8% to 10% seen once. This clonotype originated in a human donor in good health (CMV status not recorded). Some clones in this sample may be carry-over from other donors' samples. The chain couples TRBV28 to TRBJ1-2; 8 bases are shared with TRBD1. What was sequenced was PBMCs. The CDR3 is CASSLQGVGGYTF. The CDR3 DNA follows: TGTGCCAGCAGCCTACAGGGGGTGGGTGGCTACACCTTC.